These T cell receptor beta chains were read from a single sample in a study of T cells after yellow fever vaccination. MiXCR, applied by TCRdb to the 5' RACE reads, yields one record per CDR3 protein. The sample yields around 320,000 distinct CDR3 sequences, approximately 10% seen once. Sample: CD4+ T cells sorted from PBMCs, taken 5 days after the yellow fever booster vaccination. These receptors all stem from a man aged 18-30 years who received the YFV17D yellow fever vaccine. Both conserved end residues are part of each CDR3. Each record gives: clone size, D gene, J gene, V gene, CDR3 DNA, CDR3 protein. A D gene is named only where the DNA matches it firmly. Rows may omit the clone size; those that give it use once, few, many or a size class.

size: .
D: TRBD1
J: TRBJ2-7
V: TRBV5-1
DNA: TGCGCCAGCAGCTTACAAGGACAGGGGGTGAACGAGCAGTACTTC
CDR3: CASSLQGQGVNEQYF

size: many
D: .
J: TRBJ1-3
V: TRBV7-2
DNA: TGTGCCAGCAGCAGAAATCGGGGGGCTGGAAACACCATATATTTT
CDR3: CASSRNRGAGNTIYF

size: few
D: .
J: TRBJ1-5
V: TRBV6-2/TRBV6-3
DNA: TGTGCCAGCAGTTACGGGGGGTATAGCAATCAGCCCCAGCATTTT
CDR3: CASSYGGYSNQPQHF

size: .
D: TRBD1
J: TRBJ2-6
V: TRBV12-5
DNA: TGTGCTAGTGGTCTTAGACAGGGAAGGGCGCGGGGGGCCAACGTCCTGACTTTC
CDR3: CASGLRQGRARGANVLTF

size: few
D: .
J: TRBJ1-4
V: TRBV7-2
DNA: TGTGCCAGCAGCTCGGGGGGAACGGGCGAAAAACTGTTTTTT
CDR3: CASSSGGTGEKLFF

size: many
D: TRBD1
J: TRBJ2-5
V: TRBV5-4
DNA: TGTGCCAGCAGCTTGGCAACAGGGGGAGAGACCCAGTACTTC
CDR3: CASSLATGGETQYF

size: .
D: .
J: TRBJ2-5
V: TRBV28
DNA: TGTGCCAGCCGTGGGACGAGCCGGGAGACCCAGTACTTC
CDR3: CASRGTSRETQYF

size: .
D: .
J: TRBJ2-5
V: TRBV5-1
DNA: TGCGCCAGCAGCTCCGGGAGACTAGGAGAAGAGACCCAGTACTTC
CDR3: CASSSGRLGEETQYF

size: once
D: TRBD1
J: TRBJ2-7
V: TRBV4-2
DNA: TGTGCCAGCAGCCAGGGCAGGGACAGGGTTCAGTACGAGCAGTACTTC
CDR3: CASSQGRDRVQYEQYF

size: many
D: .
J: TRBJ2-3
V: TRBV20-1
DNA: TGCAGTGCTAGAGAGGGAGGAACGCAGTATTTT
CDR3: CSAREGGTQYF

size: few
D: .
J: TRBJ2-7
V: TRBV4-3
DNA: TGCGCCAGCAGCCAGACTTTCCCGGAAAGACTAACCTACGAGCAGTACTTC
CDR3: CASSQTFPERLTYEQYF

size: many
D: TRBD2
J: TRBJ2-7
V: TRBV4-2
DNA: TGTGCCAGCAGCCAACTCGGGGGTGGCAGGACTAGCGGGTACTACGAGCAGTACTTC
CDR3: CASSQLGGGRTSGYYEQYF

size: .
D: .
J: TRBJ2-5
V: TRBV7-2
DNA: TGTGCCAGCAGCTTCGCAGCGTTAGAGACCCAGTACTTC
CDR3: CASSFAALETQYF

size: once
D: .
J: TRBJ2-5
V: TRBV20-1
DNA: TGCAGTGCCCCGCGGGGAAGGGGTGAGACCCAGTGCTTC
CDR3: CSAPRGRGETQCF

size: many
D: .
J: TRBJ2-7
V: TRBV6-5
DNA: TGTGCCAGCAGTTACCCAGGACAGTATTCCCCCTACGAGCAGTACTTC
CDR3: CASSYPGQYSPYEQYF

size: few
D: TRBD1
J: TRBJ1-6
V: TRBV6-5
DNA: TGTGCCAGCAGTTACAATACACAGGGGGCTTTTTCACCCCTCCACTTT
CDR3: CASSYNTQGAFSPLHF

size: .
D: .
J: TRBJ1-2
V: TRBV20-1
DNA: TGCAGTGCTAGATTGCCAGTAACTAACTATGGCTACACCTTC
CDR3: CSARLPVTNYGYTF

size: .
D: .
J: TRBJ1-6
V: TRBV19
DNA: TGTGCCAGTAGTATAAGAGTTTCGGTTGGATCACCCCATAATTCACCCCTCCACTTT
CDR3: CASSIRVSVGSPHNSPLHF

size: .
D: .
J: TRBJ2-1
V: TRBV20-1
DNA: TGCAGTGCTAGAGGGCCCTCGGCGGAGGGCATGGGTAACTCCTACAATGAGCAGTTCTTC
CDR3: CSARGPSAEGMGNSYNEQFF

size: .
D: .
J: TRBJ1-2
V: TRBV18
DNA: TGTGCCAGCTCACTCGAGACCCAGACGGGCTATGGCTACACCTTC
CDR3: CASSLETQTGYGYTF

size: many
D: TRBD2
J: TRBJ2-5
V: TRBV7-9
DNA: TGTGCCAGCAGGACTAGCGGGGGAGAGACCCAGTACTTC
CDR3: CASRTSGGETQYF

size: .
D: TRBD1
J: TRBJ2-3
V: TRBV4-3
DNA: TGCGCCAGCAGCCCCAACCCGGGACAGGGAGGATCAGATACGCAGTATTTT
CDR3: CASSPNPGQGGSDTQYF

size: few
D: TRBD2
J: TRBJ2-1
V: TRBV20-1
DNA: TGCAGTGCCTCCCCTAGCGGGGGGTCGTTTAGGCCGTTCTTC
CDR3: CSASPSGGSFRPFF

size: few
D: TRBD2
J: TRBJ2-5
V: TRBV20-1
DNA: TGCAGTGCAGCCTCTAGCGGCCAAGAGACCCAGTACTTC
CDR3: CSAASSGQETQYF

size: .
D: .
J: TRBJ2-3
V: TRBV6-4
DNA: TGTGCCAGCAGTGAATCGGCCGTCACAGATACGCAGTATTTT
CDR3: CASSESAVTDTQYF

size: many
D: .
J: TRBJ2-5
V: TRBV4-2
DNA: TGTGCCAGCAGCCAGAGTGTTGCGGAGACCCAGTACTTC
CDR3: CASSQSVAETQYF

size: .
D: .
J: TRBJ1-2
V: TRBV4-3
DNA: TGCGCCAGCAGCCACGGCTTACAGACTTATGGCTACACCTTC
CDR3: CASSHGLQTYGYTF

size: .
D: .
J: TRBJ2-2
V: TRBV12-5
DNA: TGTGCTAGTGGTTTGGTTCTTACTTCGGGCACCGGGGAGCTGTTTTTT
CDR3: CASGLVLTSGTGELFF

size: .
D: .
J: TRBJ2-3
V: TRBV29-1
DNA: TGCAGCGTTGAAGCTGGTGGATTTGGGGATACGCAGTATTTT
CDR3: CSVEAGGFGDTQYF

size: .
D: .
J: TRBJ1-1
V: TRBV21-1
DNA: TGTGCCAGCAGCAATCCGGGGGCAGGGTCAACTCGGAACACTGAAGCTTTCTTT
CDR3: CASSNPGAGSTRNTEAFF

size: many
D: TRBD2
J: TRBJ2-7
V: TRBV11-2
DNA: TGTGCCAGCAGCATTAGCAGCCTAGCGGGCCAGTACTTC
CDR3: CASSISSLAGQYF

size: .
D: .
J: TRBJ2-2
V: TRBV4-3
DNA: TGCGCCAGCAGCCAAGATTTCCGCCCCCGGGAGCTGTTTTTT
CDR3: CASSQDFRPRELFF

size: .
D: .
J: TRBJ1-1
V: TRBV4-1
DNA: TGCGCCAGCAGCCAAGTGGGTGCGTCTCTAGGAAGGGCCACTGAAGCTTTCTTT
CDR3: CASSQVGASLGRATEAFF

size: .
D: .
J: TRBJ2-7
V: TRBV28
DNA: TGTGCCAGCAGTTCGGGACATACCTACGAGCAGTACTTC
CDR3: CASSSGHTYEQYF

size: many
D: .
J: TRBJ1-4
V: TRBV4-1
DNA: TGCGCCAGCAGCCAAGTCGGGACACAAACTGAAAAACTGTTTTTT
CDR3: CASSQVGTQTEKLFF

size: few
D: .
J: TRBJ1-2
V: TRBV6-5
DNA: TGTGCCAGCAGTTACTCGATCTCCTATGGCTACACCTTC
CDR3: CASSYSISYGYTF

size: few
D: .
J: TRBJ2-2
V: TRBV20-1
DNA: TGCAGTGCTAGTTGGCGGACGGACACCGGGGAGCTGTTTTTT
CDR3: CSASWRTDTGELFF

size: .
D: TRBD2
J: TRBJ2-3
V: TRBV5-1
DNA: TGCGCCAGCAGCTCGGGACTAGCGGGGCTCACAGATACGCAGTATTTT
CDR3: CASSSGLAGLTDTQYF

size: few
D: .
J: TRBJ1-2
V: TRBV12-3/TRBV12-4
DNA: TGTGCCAGCAGTCTCCTTAGGGCCCCTAACTATGGCTACACCTTC
CDR3: CASSLLRAPNYGYTF

size: few
D: .
J: TRBJ2-7
V: TRBV10-2
DNA: TGCGCCAGCAGTGGGCAGGGGTGGAACGAGCAGTACTTC
CDR3: CASSGQGWNEQYF

size: .
D: TRBD1
J: TRBJ1-2
V: TRBV4-2
DNA: TGTGCCAGCAGCCAACCGACAGGGGCTGAGGGCTACACCTTC
CDR3: CASSQPTGAEGYTF

size: few
D: .
J: TRBJ1-1
V: TRBV7-9
DNA: TGTGCCGGCAGCTTCCCGCCGGGTTCTGAAGCTTTCTTT
CDR3: CAGSFPPGSEAFF

size: few
D: TRBD1
J: TRBJ2-7
V: TRBV7-2
DNA: TGTGCCAGCAGCACACTAATAGGGGGCCGGTACGAGCAGTACTTC
CDR3: CASSTLIGGRYEQYF

size: few
D: .
J: TRBJ2-3
V: TRBV7-8
DNA: TGTGCCAGCAGCTTAGTCGGTCGTGCACAGGGAGATACGCAGTATTTT
CDR3: CASSLVGRAQGDTQYF

size: few
D: TRBD1
J: TRBJ1-2
V: TRBV28
DNA: TGTGCCAGCAGTCAACAGGGGGTCTCTGGCTACACCTTC
CDR3: CASSQQGVSGYTF

size: few
D: .
J: TRBJ2-7
V: TRBV7-2
DNA: TGTGCCAGCAGCGCCCTTTACGAGCAGTACTTC
CDR3: CASSALYEQYF

size: many
D: .
J: TRBJ1-2
V: TRBV4-3
DNA: TGCGCCAGCAGCCAAGAGTGGGGGCGAGGCTATGGCTACACCTTC
CDR3: CASSQEWGRGYGYTF

size: many
D: .
J: TRBJ1-6
V: TRBV2
DNA: TGTGCCACGACCGGGACATCGTATAATTCACCCCTCCACTTT
CDR3: CATTGTSYNSPLHF

size: few
D: .
J: TRBJ2-2
V: TRBV7-6
DNA: TGTGCCAGCTCCCCGGGCGGGACGGGACGCGGGGAGCTGTTTTTT
CDR3: CASSPGGTGRGELFF

size: few
D: .
J: TRBJ2-5
V: TRBV4-1
DNA: TGCGCCAGCAGCCAAGCGGGGACCCAGTACTTC
CDR3: CASSQAGTQYF

size: many
D: TRBD2
J: TRBJ2-2
V: TRBV5-1
DNA: TGCGCCAGCAGCCCCGGACTAGCGGGGTCCACCGGGGAGCTGTTTTTT
CDR3: CASSPGLAGSTGELFF

size: few
D: .
J: TRBJ1-1
V: TRBV6-1
DNA: TGTGCCAGCGAGTGGGGCGTCACTGAAGCTTTCTTT
CDR3: CASEWGVTEAFF

size: few
D: TRBD1
J: TRBJ2-5
V: TRBV5-1
DNA: TGCGCCAGCAGCTTGGAACAGGGGTGGCGGGAGACCCAGTACTTC
CDR3: CASSLEQGWRETQYF

size: few
D: TRBD2
J: TRBJ2-3
V: TRBV3-1
DNA: TGTGCCAGCAGCCAAGCGGCTAGCGGGTATACGCAGTATTTT
CDR3: CASSQAASGYTQYF

size: few
D: .
J: TRBJ2-2
V: TRBV20-1
DNA: TGCAGTGCTAGCCGACAGATTTCAACCGGGGAGCTGTTTTTT
CDR3: CSASRQISTGELFF